A selection of T cell receptor beta chains follows, all from one sample in a study of blood T cell repertoires in COVID-19. The protocol was immunoSEQ multiplex PCR, while the TCRdb copy is restricted to in-frame clones and leaves out a portion. The profile shows 100,000 to 150,000 clones, nearly 70% of them singletons. The sample consisted of peripheral blood. Receptors were obtained from a woman in her 70s with acute or convalescent COVID-19. CDR3s include the opening cysteine and the closing phenylalanine or tryptophan. A D gene is named only where the DNA matches it firmly. Expanded clones are given a class, and other clones once, few, many or no size at all.

clone_size	v_call	j_call	d_call	cdr3_nt	cdr3_aa
many	TRBV7-3	TRBJ2-3	NA	TGTGCCAGCAGCTTACAGGGTGGGAGCACAGATACGCAGTATTTT	CASSLQGGSTDTQYF
NA	TRBV27	TRBJ2-6	NA	TGTGCCAGCAGTTCCCCCTGGGCCCCCGGGGCCAACGTCCTGACTTTC	CASSSPWAPGANVLTF
once	TRBV28	TRBJ2-7	TRBD1	TGTGCCAGCAGTGAATCCGCAGGGGGCGCACCCCACGAGCAGTACTTC	CASSESAGGAPHEQYF
NA	TRBV5-1	TRBJ2-3	TRBD2	TGCGCCAGCAGCTTGGGCTCGGCGGGAGTCCCAGATACGCAGTATTTT	CASSLGSAGVPDTQYF
NA	TRBV10-3	TRBJ2-5	TRBD2	TGTGCCATCAGAGGAAAAGGGACTAGCGGGGGAGAGGAGACCCAGTACTTC	CAIRGKGTSGGEETQYF
NA	TRBV18	TRBJ2-7	NA	TGTGCCAGCTCACCACCCGGGGTTAACGAGCAGTACTTC	CASSPPGVNEQYF
NA	TRBV20-1	TRBJ1-2	TRBD1	TGCAGTGCTAGTAGGCCTCAGGGGGTTGACTATGGCTACACCTTC	CSASRPQGVDYGYTF
few	TRBV19	TRBJ1-5	NA	TGTGCCAGTCCGGGGAACCCACCCTGGCCCCACAGGGTCGCTCAGCCCCAGCATTTT	CASPGNPPWPHRVAQPQHF
few	TRBV3-1/TRBV3-2	TRBJ2-3	NA	TGTGCCAGCAGACAGTCCACAGATACGCAGTATTTT	CASRQSTDTQYF
NA	TRBV6-4	TRBJ1-1	NA	TGTGCCAGCAGTGATCGGGGTGGGACTGAAGCTTTCTTT	CASSDRGGTEAFF
NA	TRBV6-6	TRBJ2-1	NA	TGTGCCACCAGTCCTGAGTACAATGAGCAGTTCTTC	CATSPEYNEQFF
NA	TRBV4-3	TRBJ2-4	NA	TGCGCCAGCAGCCAAGATAACAGGAGGACAGACATTCAGTACTTC	CASSQDNRRTDIQYF
NA	TRBV7-2	TRBJ1-2	TRBD1	TGTGCCAGCAGCTCTGGACAGGGGCTGGGCTACACCTTC	CASSSGQGLGYTF
NA	TRBV3-1/TRBV3-2	TRBJ1-4	TRBD1	TGTGCCAGCAGCCAATGGGGCAGGGGGTCAGAAAAACTGTTTTTT	CASSQWGRGSEKLFF
NA	TRBV5-1	TRBJ2-5	TRBD2	TGCGCCAGCAAACTAGCGATGTACCAAGAGACCCAGTACTTC	CASKLAMYQETQYF